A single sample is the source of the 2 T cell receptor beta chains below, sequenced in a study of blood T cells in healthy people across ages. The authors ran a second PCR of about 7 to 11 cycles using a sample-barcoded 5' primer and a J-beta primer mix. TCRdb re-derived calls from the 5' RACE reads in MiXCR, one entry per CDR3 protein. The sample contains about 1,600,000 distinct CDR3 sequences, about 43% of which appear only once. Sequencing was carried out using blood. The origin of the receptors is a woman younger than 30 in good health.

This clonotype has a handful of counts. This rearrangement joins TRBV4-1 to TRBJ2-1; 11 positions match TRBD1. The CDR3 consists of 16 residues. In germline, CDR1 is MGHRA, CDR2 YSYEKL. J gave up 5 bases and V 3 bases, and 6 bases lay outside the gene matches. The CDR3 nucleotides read TGCGCCAGCAGCCACCTGGACAGGGGGCTCAACAATGAGCAGTTCTTC. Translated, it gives CASSHLDRGLNNEQFF.

The CDR3 loop reads CATHGENEKLFF. In nucleotides, the CDR3 is TGTGCCACCCACGGGGAGAATGAAAAACTGTTTTTT. The J gene is TRBJ1-4, the V gene TRBV15; no firm D call. Trimming stripped 8 bases from V and 5 bases from J, with 9 bases between. Germline CDR1 LNHNV, CDR2 YYDKDF (reference sequence). This CDR3 contains 12 residues.